What follows are 18 T cell receptor beta chains derived from one specimen sequenced in a study of T cell responses to AZD1222 COVID-19 vaccine. The repertoire was sequenced with immunoSEQ multiplex PCR; TCRdb's copy has only in-frame clones and lacks some. The data contain roughly 180,000 clones, 90% to 95% of them singletons. This specimen was peripheral blood, taken 28 days after the second AZD1222 dose. The source of these receptors is an adult who received the AZD1222 COVID-19 vaccine.

The V call is TRBV7-9, the J call TRBJ2-7, with D perhaps TRBD2 (6 bases). The CDR3 sequence is 15 residues long. The V end was cut by 5 bases, the J end by 5 bases, with 19 bases between. CDR1 and CDR2 from the germline V gene are SEHNR and FQNEAQ (reference sequence). The CDR3 protein is CASSQSGPGGDEQYF. In DNA, the CDR3 is TGTGCCAGCAGCCAAAGCGGGCCAGGTGGAGACGAGCAGTACTTC.

The chain couples TRBV7-6 to TRBJ1-1; D ambiguous. V was clipped by 3 bases and J by 7 bases, with 3 bases between them. The CDR3 consists of 10 residues. CDR1 and CDR2 from the germline V gene are SGHVS and FNYEAQ. In nucleotides, the CDR3 is TGTGCCAGCAGCTTTGGTGAAGCTTTCTTT. This encodes CASSFGEAFF. Looking up the rest from reference TRBV7-6 and TRBJ1-1 gives the full variable domain: GAGVSQSPRYKVTKRGQDVALRCDPISGHVSLYWYRQALGQGPEFLTYFNYEAQQDKSGLPNDRFSAERPEGSISTLTIQRTEQRDSAMYRCASSFGEAFFGQGTRLTVV.

The rearrangement uses TRBV7-2 and TRBJ2-4; D uncertain. Between the trimmed V and J ends, which lost 5 bases and 3 bases, there was a span of 14 bases. The germline CDR1 and CDR2 sequences are SGHTA and FQGNSA. The CDR3 totals 15 residues. In DNA, the CDR3 is TGTGCCAGCAGCCCGACCAGGAGAGGCAAAAACATTCAGTACTTC. This gives the protein CASSPTRRGKNIQYF.

The chain recombines TRBV25-1 with TRBJ2-6, with 11 bases matching TRBD1. This CDR3 has 16 amino acids. Germline V CDR1 and CDR2: MGHDK, SYGVNS. The V gene end was trimmed by 9 bases and the J gene end by 4 bases; junction bases not matched to a gene: 8. The CDR3 nucleotides are TGTGCCAGTTCACCGGACAGGGGGCGAGGGGCCAACGTCCTGACTTTC. This sequence encodes CASSPDRGRGANVLTF.

The V gene is TRBV11-3, the J gene TRBJ2-5; 14 bases fit TRBD2. Unmatched junction bases numbered 11, after V lost 1 base and J lost 4 bases. This CDR3 is built from 19 residues. The germline V gene has CDR1 SGHNT and CDR2 YENEEA. The DNA of the CDR3 is TGTGCCAGCAGCTTAGGGAAGACTAGCGGGGGGGCCTTCGGAGAGACCCAGTACTTC. Amino acid sequence: CASSLGKTSGGAFGETQYF.

The rearrangement joins TRBV10-3 to TRBJ2-7; 8 bases are a match to TRBD2. CDR1 and CDR2 from the germline V gene are ENHRY and SYGVKD. The CDR3 extends over 12 amino acids. The V and J ends lost 8 bases and 7 bases, in that order; junction bases with no gene match: 7. This chain's CDR3 is CAIEGLAGEQYF. The CDR3 DNA is TGTGCCATCGAGGGATTAGCGGGGGAGCAGTACTTC.

CDR3 loop: CASSLAASTETQYF. CDR3 in DNA: TGCGCCAGCAGCTTGGCCGCGTCGACAGAGACCCAGTACTTC. V is TRBV5-1 and J is TRBJ2-5, with D unclear. Looked up from germline, CDR1 is SGHRS and CDR2 is YFSETQ. V lost 0 bases to trimming and J lost 4 bases, with 10 bases between them. There are 14 residues in the CDR3.

The chain combines TRBV29-1 with TRBJ2-3, with D maybe TRBD1 (5 bases). Trimming pared 6 bases from V and 2 bases from J, leaving 15 bases between. Germline CDR1 SQVTM, CDR2 ANQGSEA. The length of the CDR3 is 14 residues. The CDR3 is CSVGHRLSTDTQYF. The CDR3 nucleotides read TGCAGCGTAGGACACAGGCTCTCCACAGATACGCAGTATTTT.

V is TRBV6-5 and J is TRBJ2-5; TRBD2 matches at 7 bases. Germline loops: CDR1 MNHEY, CDR2 SVGAGI. The V gene end was trimmed by 2 bases and the J gene end by 10 bases; junction bases not matched to a gene: 7. This CDR3 region has 13 residues. In DNA, the CDR3 is TGTGCCAGCAGTTACACAAATAGCGGGCTCCAGTACTTC. Protein sequence: CASSYTNSGLQYF.

J is TRBJ2-2 and V is TRBV5-1; D is perhaps TRBD1 (7 bases). CDR3 length: 16 amino acids. Germline V gives CDR1 SGHRS, CDR2 YFSETQ. V lost 4 bases and J 1 base, leaving 14 bases between the germline ends. The CDR3 coding sequence is TGCGCCAGCAGCGGTCGGAGGGGGCGGAACACCGGGGAGCTGTTTTTT. It encodes CASSGRRGRNTGELFF.

The chain is built from TRBV29-1 and TRBJ1-2; the match to TRBD1 covers 9 bases. CDR3 length equals 17 residues. CDR1 and CDR2 (germline): SQVTM, ANQGSEA. After removal of 5 bases from V and 2 bases from J, the junction contained 15 bases not matched to a gene. Here the CDR3 DNA reads TGCAGCGTTTACATACAGAGTCCCGGGACAGGGAACTATGGCTACACCTTC. As protein: CSVYIQSPGTGNYGYTF.

This chain links TRBV20-1 with TRBJ1-5; D call uncertain. This CDR3 is built from 12 residues. Germline CDR1 reads DFQATT; CDR2 reads SNEGSKA (reference sequence). V lost 3 bases and J lost 8, with 11 bases in between. In DNA form, the CDR3 reads TGCAGTGCTAGTGATCGGTTTAAGCCCCAGCATTTT. This gives the protein CSASDRFKPQHF.

The chain joins TRBV18 to TRBJ1-1, with 10 nucleotides matching TRBD1. The CDR3 spans 13 residues. Germline CDR1 and CDR2: KGHSH and LQKENI. V shed 8 bases and J 8 bases; nucleotides not matched to a gene: 8. CDR3 residues: CASTNRTGGEAFF. CDR3 nucleotides: TGTGCCAGCACAAATCGGACAGGGGGGGAAGCTTTCTTT. Using reference TRBV18 and TRBJ1-1 for the parts outside the CDR3, the full variable domain is NAGVMQNPRHLVRRRGQEARLRCSPMKGHSHVYWYRQLPEEGLKFMVYLQKENIIDESGMPKERFSAEFPKEGPSILRIQQVVRGDSAAYFCASTNRTGGEAFFGQGTRLTVV.

The sample holds one count of this clone. In DNA form, the CDR3 reads TGTGCCAGCAGTTTATCCGGGTCCCAGCCCTCCTACGAGCAGTACTTC. This encodes CASSLSGSQPSYEQYF. The chain joins TRBV27 to TRBJ2-7, with D unresolved. The germline CDR1 and CDR2 sequences are MNHEY and SMNVEV (reference sequence). The CDR3 is 16 amino acids. V was cut by 0 bases and J by 0 bases, with 12 bases left in between.

This clone turned up a few times. V and J are TRBV5-1 and TRBJ1-3; no clear D. The CDR3 contains 15 residues. Trimming left V 5 bases short and J 0 bases short, with 12 bases between. Germline V gives CDR1 SGHRS, CDR2 YFSETQ. CDR3 amino acids: CASRALWDSGNTIYF. As DNA, the CDR3 is TGCGCCAGCAGGGCCCTCTGGGACTCTGGAAACACCATATATTTT.

This clone was seen only once. The CDR3, as DNA: TGTGCCAGCAGCTTGGTGGTAGCGGGAGCTCAGCAGTTCTTC. It codes for CASSLVVAGAQQFF. This sequence joins TRBV5-5 and TRBJ2-1; 9 positions match TRBD2. Germline V gives CDR1 SGHKS, CDR2 YYEKEE (reference sequence). Unmatched junction bases numbered 6, after V lost 0 bases and J lost 11 bases. The CDR3 has 14 amino acids.

The gene calls are TRBV10-2 and TRBJ2-1, with D hard to call. CDR1 is WSHSY and CDR2 is SAAADI in the germline V gene. With 4 bases removed from V and 6 bases from J, the gap between germline ends came to 10 bases. CDR3 length: 13 amino acids. The CDR3 nucleotides are TGCGCCAGCAGTGGGTTATCCGGCAATGAGCAGTTCTTC. This encodes CASSGLSGNEQFF.

This chain uses TRBV10-3 with TRBJ2-7; TRBD2 agrees at 11 bases. V shed 9 bases, J shed 5 bases, and the junction held 6 bases outside the gene matches. This CDR3 contains 13 residues. Germline V CDR1 and CDR2: ENHRY, SYGVKD. The CDR3 DNA reads TGTGCCATTAGCGGGAGGGCCGACGACGAGCAGTACTTC. This gives the protein CAISGRADDEQYF.